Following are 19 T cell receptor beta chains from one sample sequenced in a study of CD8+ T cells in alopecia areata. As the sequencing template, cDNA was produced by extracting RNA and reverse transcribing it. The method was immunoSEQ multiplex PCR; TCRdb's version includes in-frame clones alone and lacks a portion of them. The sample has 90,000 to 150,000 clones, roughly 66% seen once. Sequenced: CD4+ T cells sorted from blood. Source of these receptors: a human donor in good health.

CDR3 loop: CARTGPTGNSPLHF. The CDR3 DNA follows: TGTGCCAGGACAGGGCCAACCGGGAATTCACCCCTCCACTTT. The chain joins TRBV2 to TRBJ1-6; 7 bases map to TRBD1. Germline V gene data show CDR1 as SNHLY and CDR2 as FYNNEI. V lost 9 bases, J lost 7 bases, and 9 bases stayed unmatched. The CDR3 covers 14 residues.

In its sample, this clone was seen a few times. In DNA form, the CDR3 reads TGCGCCAGCACTCCGTGGGTACGCACAGATACGCAGTATTTT. It specifies CASTPWVRTDTQYF. J is TRBJ2-3 and V is TRBV23-1; D ambiguous. TRBV23-1 is classed as an ORF, of uncertain function. There are 14 residues in the CDR3. Trimming shortened V by 7 bases and J by 1 base, and 12 bases separated the two germline ends.

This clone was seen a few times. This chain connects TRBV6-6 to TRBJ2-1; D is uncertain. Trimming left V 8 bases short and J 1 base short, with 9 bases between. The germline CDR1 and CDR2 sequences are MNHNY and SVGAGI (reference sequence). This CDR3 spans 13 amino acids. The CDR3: CASLGRSYNEQFF. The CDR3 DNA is TGTGCCAGCCTGGGAAGGTCCTACAATGAGCAGTTCTTC.

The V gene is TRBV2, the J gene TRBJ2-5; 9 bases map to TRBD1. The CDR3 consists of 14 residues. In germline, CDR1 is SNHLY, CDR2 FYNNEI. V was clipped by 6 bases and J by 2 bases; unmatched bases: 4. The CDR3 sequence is CASRLDRGQETQYF. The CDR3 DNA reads TGTGCCAGCAGACTGGACAGGGGACAAGAGACCCAGTACTTC.

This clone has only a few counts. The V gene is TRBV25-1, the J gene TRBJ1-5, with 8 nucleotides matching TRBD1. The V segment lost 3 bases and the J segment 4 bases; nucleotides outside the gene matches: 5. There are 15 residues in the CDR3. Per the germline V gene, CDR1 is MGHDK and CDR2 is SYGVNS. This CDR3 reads CASSDQTGANQPQHF. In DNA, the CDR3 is TGTGCCAGCAGTGACCAGACAGGGGCGAATCAGCCCCAGCATTTT. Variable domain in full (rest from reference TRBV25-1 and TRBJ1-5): EADIYQTPRYLVIGTGKKITLECSQTMGHDKMYWYQQDPGMELHLIHYSYGVNSTEKGDLSSESTVSRIRTEHFPLTLESARPSHTSQYLCASSDQTGANQPQHFGDGTRLSIL.

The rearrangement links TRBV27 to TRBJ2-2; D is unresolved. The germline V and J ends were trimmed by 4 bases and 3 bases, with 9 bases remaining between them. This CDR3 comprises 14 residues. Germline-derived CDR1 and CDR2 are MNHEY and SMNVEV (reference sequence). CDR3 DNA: TGTGCCAGCAGTTCCTTGGGCGACACCGGGGAGCTGTTTTTT. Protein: CASSSLGDTGELFF.

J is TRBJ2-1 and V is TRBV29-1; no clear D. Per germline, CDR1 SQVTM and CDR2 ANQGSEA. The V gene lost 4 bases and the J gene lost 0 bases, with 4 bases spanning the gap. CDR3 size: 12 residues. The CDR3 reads CSVGDSYNEQFF. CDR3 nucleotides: TGCAGCGTTGGAGACTCCTACAATGAGCAGTTCTTC.

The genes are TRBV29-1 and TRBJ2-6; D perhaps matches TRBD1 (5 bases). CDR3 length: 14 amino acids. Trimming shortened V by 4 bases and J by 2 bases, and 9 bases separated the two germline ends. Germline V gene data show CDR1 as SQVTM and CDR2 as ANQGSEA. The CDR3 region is CSVGDRAGANVLTF. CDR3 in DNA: TGCAGCGTTGGAGACAGAGCTGGGGCCAACGTCCTGACTTTC.

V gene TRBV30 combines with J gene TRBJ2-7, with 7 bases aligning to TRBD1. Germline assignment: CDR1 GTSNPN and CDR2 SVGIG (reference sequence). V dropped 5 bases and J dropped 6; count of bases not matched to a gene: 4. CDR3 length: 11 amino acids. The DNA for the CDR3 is TGTGCCTGGGACAGGGCGGCCGAGCAGTACTTC. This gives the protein CAWDRAAEQYF.

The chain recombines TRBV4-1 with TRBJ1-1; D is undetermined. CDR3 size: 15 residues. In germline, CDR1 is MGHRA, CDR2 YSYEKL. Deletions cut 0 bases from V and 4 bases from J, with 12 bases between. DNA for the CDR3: TGCGCCAGCAGCCAAGATCTTGTGTGGGGCACTGAAGCTTTCTTT. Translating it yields CASSQDLVWGTEAFF.

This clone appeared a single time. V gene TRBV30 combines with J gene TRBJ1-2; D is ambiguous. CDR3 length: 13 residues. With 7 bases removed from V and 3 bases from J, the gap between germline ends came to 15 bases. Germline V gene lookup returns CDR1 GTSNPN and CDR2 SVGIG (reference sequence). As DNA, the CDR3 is TGTGCCTCTGGGAAGGGTTTCCACTATGGCTACACCTTC. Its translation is CASGKGFHYGYTF.

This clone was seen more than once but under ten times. Written as DNA, the CDR3 is TGTGCCTGGAGTGTACCTAGCGGGGGCTCCTACGAGCAGTACTTC. The encoded protein is CAWSVPSGGSYEQYF. This chain uses TRBV30 with TRBJ2-7; 10 bases map to TRBD2. The length of the CDR3 is 15 residues. V lost 0 bases and J lost 0; bases outside the gene matches: 2. CDR1 is GTSNPN, CDR2 SVGIG, per germline (reference sequence). Drawing the rest from reference TRBV30 and TRBJ2-7, the complete variable domain is SQTIHQWPATLVQPVGSPLSLECTVEGTSNPNLYWYRQAAGRGLQLLFYSVGIGQISSEVPQNLSASRPQDRQFILSSKKLLLSDSGFYLCAWSVPSGGSYEQYFGPGTRLTVT.

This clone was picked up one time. The CDR3 DNA reads as TGTGCCAGCAGGTCCTTAGCGGGGGGACACGAGCAGTACTTC. Protein: CASRSLAGGHEQYF. The rearrangement uses TRBV2 and TRBJ2-7, with 10 bases that match TRBD2. This CDR3 spans 14 amino acids. Trimming at V came to 6 bases and at J to 5 bases, leaving 7 bases not matched to a gene. Germline V gene data show CDR1 as SNHLY and CDR2 as FYNNEI.

The CDR3 here is CASSFFSRVGPHEQYF. The CDR3 DNA sequence: TGTGCCAGCAGCTTCTTTTCTCGGGTGGGTCCCCACGAGCAGTACTTC. V is TRBV7-9 and J is TRBJ2-7; D is ambiguous. Deletions cut 3 bases from V and 5 bases from J, with 20 bases between. The V gene's germline CDR1 is SEHNR and CDR2 FQNEAQ (reference sequence). The CDR3 runs to 16 residues.

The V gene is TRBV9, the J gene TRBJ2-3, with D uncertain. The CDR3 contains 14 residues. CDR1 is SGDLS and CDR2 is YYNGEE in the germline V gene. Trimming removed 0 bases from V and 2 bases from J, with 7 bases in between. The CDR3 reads CASSVVSNTDTQYF. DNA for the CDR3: TGTGCCAGCAGCGTAGTGAGCAACACAGATACGCAGTATTTT. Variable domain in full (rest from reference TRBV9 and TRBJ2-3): DSGVTQTPKHLITATGQRVTLRCSPRSGDLSVYWYQQSLDQGLQFLIQYYNGEERAKGNILERFSAQQFPDLHSELNLSSLELGDSALYFCASSVVSNTDTQYFGPGTRLTVL.

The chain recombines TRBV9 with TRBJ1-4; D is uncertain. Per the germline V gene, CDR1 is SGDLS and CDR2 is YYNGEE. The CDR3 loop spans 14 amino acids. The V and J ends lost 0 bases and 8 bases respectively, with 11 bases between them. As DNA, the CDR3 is TGTGCCAGCAGCGTAGGGGGATCTCGGGAAAAACTGTTTTTT. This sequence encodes CASSVGGSREKLFF. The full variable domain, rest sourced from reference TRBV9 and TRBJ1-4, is DSGVTQTPKHLITATGQRVTLRCSPRSGDLSVYWYQQSLDQGLQFLIQYYNGEERAKGNILERFSAQQFPDLHSELNLSSLELGDSALYFCASSVGGSREKLFFGSGTQLSVL.

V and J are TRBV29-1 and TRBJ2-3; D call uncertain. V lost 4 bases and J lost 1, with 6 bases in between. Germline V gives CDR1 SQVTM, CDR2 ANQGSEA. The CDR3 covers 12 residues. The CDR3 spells CSVGVRTDTQYF. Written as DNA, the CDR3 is TGCAGCGTTGGGGTCCGCACAGATACGCAGTATTTT.

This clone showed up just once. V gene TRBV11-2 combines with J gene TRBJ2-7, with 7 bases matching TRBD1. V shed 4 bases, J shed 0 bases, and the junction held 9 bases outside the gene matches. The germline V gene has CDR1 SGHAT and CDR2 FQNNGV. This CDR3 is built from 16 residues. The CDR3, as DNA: TGTGCCAGCAGCTCAAACAGGGGAAAGAGCTCCTACGAGCAGTACTTC. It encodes CASSSNRGKSSYEQYF.

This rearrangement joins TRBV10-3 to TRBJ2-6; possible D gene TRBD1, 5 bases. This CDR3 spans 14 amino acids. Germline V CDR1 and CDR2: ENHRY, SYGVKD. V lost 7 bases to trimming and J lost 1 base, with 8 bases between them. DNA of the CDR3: TGTGCCATCAACCAGGGTTCTGGGGCCAACGTCCTGACTTTC. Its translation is CAINQGSGANVLTF.